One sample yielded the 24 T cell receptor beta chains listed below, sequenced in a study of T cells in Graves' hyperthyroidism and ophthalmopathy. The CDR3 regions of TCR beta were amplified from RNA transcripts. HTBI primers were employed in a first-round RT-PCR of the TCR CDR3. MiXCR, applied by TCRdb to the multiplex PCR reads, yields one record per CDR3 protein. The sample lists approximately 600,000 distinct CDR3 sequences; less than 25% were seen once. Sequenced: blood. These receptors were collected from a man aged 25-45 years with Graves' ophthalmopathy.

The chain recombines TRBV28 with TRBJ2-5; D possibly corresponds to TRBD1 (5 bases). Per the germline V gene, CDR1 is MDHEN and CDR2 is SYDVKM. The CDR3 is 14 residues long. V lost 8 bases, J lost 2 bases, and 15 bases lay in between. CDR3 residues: CASCGAGRQETQYF. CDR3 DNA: TGTGCCAGCTGTGGGGCAGGTCGACAAGAGACCCAGTACTTC.

This CDR3 is CASFKQLASTDTQYF. The CDR3 nucleotides are TGTGCCAGCTTCAAACAGCTAGCTAGCACAGATACGCAGTATTTT. The chain couples TRBV24-1 to TRBJ2-3, with TRBD2 as a possible D gene (5 bases). V gave up 11 bases and J gave up 0 bases, with 17 bases separating them. Germline V gives CDR1 KGHDR, CDR2 SFDVKD. There are 15 residues in the CDR3.

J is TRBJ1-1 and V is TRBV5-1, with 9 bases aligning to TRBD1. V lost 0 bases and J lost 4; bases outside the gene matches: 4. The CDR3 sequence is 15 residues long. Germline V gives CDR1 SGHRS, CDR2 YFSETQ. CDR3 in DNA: TGCGCCAGCAGCTTGGCGACAGGGGGATCCACTGAAGCTTTCTTT. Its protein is CASSLATGGSTEAFF. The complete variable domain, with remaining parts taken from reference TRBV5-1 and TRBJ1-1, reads KAGVTQTPRYLIKTRGQQVTLSCSPISGHRSVSWYQQTPGQGLQFLFEYFSETQRNKGNFPGRFSGRQFSNSRSEMNVSTLELGDSALYLCASSLATGGSTEAFFGQGTRLTVV.

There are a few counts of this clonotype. In DNA, the CDR3 is TGTGCCAGCAGGAATCGACCGGGATCCAATGATGAAAAACTGTTTTTT. This translates into CASRNRPGSNDEKLFF. The chain joins TRBV12-3 or TRBV12-4 to TRBJ1-4; D not resolved. This CDR3 region has 16 residues. V was cut by 6 bases and J by 6 bases, with 20 bases left in between.

Here the CDR3 DNA reads TGTGCCAGTAGTTCGCCACCGGGGCAGGGGGCGCCTTCCACAGATACGCAGTATTTT. Translation: CASSSPPGQGAPSTDTQYF. This chain connects TRBV19 to TRBJ2-3; 8 nucleotides agree with TRBD1. Germline CDR1 is LNHDA and CDR2 is SQIVND (reference sequence). Trimming took 5 bases from V and 2 from J; bases not matched to a gene: 18. CDR3 length: 19 residues.

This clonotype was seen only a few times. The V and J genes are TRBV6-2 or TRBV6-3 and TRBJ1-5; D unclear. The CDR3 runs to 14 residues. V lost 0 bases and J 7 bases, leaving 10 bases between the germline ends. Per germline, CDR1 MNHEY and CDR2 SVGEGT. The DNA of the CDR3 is TGTGCCAGCAGTTACTCATCTTTGGGGCAGCCCCAGCATTTT. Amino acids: CASSYSSLGQPQHF.

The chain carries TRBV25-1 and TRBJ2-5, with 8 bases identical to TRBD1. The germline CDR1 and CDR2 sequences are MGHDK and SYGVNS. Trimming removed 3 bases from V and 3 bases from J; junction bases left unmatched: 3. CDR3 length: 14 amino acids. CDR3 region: CASSDDRGKETQYF. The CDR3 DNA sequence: TGTGCCAGCAGTGACGACAGGGGAAAAGAGACCCAGTACTTC.

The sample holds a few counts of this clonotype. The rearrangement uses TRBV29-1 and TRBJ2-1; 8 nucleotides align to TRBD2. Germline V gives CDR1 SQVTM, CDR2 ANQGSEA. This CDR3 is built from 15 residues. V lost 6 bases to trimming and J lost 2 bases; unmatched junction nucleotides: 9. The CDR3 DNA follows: TGCAGCGTCCTTACTAGCGGCAACCCCTACAATGAGCAGTTCTTC. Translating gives CSVLTSGNPYNEQFF.

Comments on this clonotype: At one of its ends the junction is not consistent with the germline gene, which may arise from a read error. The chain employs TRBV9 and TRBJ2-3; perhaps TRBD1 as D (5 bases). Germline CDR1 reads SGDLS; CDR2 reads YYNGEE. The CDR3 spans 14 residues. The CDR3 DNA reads TGTGCCAGCGGCGTAGAGATCAGGGCAGATACGCAGTATTTT. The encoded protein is CASGVEIRADTQYF. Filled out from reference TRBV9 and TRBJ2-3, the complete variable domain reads DSGVTQTPKHLITATGQRVTLRCSPRSGDLSVYWYQQSLDQGLQFLIQYYNGEERAKGNILERFSAQQFPDLHSELNLSSLELGDSALYFCASGVEIRADTQYFGPGTRLTVL.

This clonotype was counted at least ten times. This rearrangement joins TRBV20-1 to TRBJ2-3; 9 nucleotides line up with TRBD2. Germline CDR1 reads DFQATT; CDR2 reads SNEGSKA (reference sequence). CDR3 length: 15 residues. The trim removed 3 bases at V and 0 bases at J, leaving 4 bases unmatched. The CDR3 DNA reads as TGCAGTGCTAGTAATCTAGCGGGGAGCACAGATACGCAGTATTTT. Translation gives CSASNLAGSTDTQYF.

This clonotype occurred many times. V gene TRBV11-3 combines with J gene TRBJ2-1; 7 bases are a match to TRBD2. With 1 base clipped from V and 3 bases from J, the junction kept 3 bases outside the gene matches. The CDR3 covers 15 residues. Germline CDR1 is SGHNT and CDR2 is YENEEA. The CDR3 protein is CASSLGGGNYNEQFF. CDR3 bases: TGTGCCAGCAGCTTAGGGGGGGGGAACTACAATGAGCAGTTCTTC.

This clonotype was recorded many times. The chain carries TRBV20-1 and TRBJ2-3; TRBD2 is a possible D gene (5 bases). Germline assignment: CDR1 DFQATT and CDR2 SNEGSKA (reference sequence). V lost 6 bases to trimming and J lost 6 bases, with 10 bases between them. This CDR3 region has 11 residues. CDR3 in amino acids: CSAESGDTQYF. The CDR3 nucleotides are TGCAGTGCCGAATCGGGGGATACGCAGTATTTT.

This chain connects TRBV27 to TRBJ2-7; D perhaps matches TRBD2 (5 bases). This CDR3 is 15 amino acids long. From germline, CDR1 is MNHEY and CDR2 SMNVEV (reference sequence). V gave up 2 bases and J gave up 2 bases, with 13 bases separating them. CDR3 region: CASSLLPRAAYEQYF. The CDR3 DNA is TGTGCCAGCAGTTTACTCCCCCGAGCGGCCTACGAGCAGTACTTC.

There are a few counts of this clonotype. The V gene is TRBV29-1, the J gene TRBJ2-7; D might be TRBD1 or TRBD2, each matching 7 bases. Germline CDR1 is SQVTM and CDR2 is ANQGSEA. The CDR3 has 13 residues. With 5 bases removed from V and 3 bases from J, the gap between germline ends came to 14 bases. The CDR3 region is CSVRFRGGYEQYF. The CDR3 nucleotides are TGCAGCGTTAGGTTCAGGGGGGGCTACGAGCAGTACTTC.

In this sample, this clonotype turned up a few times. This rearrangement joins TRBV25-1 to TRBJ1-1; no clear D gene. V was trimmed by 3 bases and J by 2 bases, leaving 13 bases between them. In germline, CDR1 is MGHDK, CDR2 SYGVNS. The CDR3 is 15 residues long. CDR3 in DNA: TGTGCCAGCAGTGATTCTAATGTCCGTAACACTGAAGCTTTCTTT. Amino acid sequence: CASSDSNVRNTEAFF.

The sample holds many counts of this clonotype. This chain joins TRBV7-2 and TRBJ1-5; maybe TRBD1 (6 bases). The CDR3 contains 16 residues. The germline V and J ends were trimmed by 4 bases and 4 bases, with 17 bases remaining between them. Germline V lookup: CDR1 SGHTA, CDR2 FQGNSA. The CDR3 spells CASSWEGGRANQPQHF. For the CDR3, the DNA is TGTGCCAGCAGCTGGGAAGGGGGGCGCGCGAATCAGCCCCAGCATTTT.

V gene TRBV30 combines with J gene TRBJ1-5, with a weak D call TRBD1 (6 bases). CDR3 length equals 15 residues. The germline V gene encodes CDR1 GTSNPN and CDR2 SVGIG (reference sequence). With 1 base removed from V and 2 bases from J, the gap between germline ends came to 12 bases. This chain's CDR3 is CAWSAPGVGNQPQHF. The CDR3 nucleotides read TGTGCCTGGAGTGCTCCAGGGGTTGGCAATCAGCCCCAGCATTTT.

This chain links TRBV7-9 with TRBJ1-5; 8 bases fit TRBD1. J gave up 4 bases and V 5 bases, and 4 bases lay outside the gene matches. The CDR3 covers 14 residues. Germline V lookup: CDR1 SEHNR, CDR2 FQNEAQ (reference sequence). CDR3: CASSQQGDNQPQHF. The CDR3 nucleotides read TGTGCCAGCAGCCAACAGGGGGATAATCAGCCCCAGCATTTT.

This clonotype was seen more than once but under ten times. DNA for the CDR3: TGCAGTGCTAGGTTTGGATACGAGCAGTACTTC. It yields the protein CSARFGYEQYF. The V gene is TRBV20-1, the J gene TRBJ2-7; D not resolved. CDR1 is DFQATT, CDR2 SNEGSKA, per germline (reference sequence). CDR3 length: 11 residues. Trimming took 3 bases from V and 4 from J, leaving 7 bases between them.

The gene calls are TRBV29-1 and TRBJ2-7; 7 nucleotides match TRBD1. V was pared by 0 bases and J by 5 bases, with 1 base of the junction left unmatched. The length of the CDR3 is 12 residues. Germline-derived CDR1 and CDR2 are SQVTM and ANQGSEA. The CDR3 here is CSVEETGNEQYF. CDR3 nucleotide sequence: TGCAGCGTTGAAGAGACAGGGAACGAGCAGTACTTC.

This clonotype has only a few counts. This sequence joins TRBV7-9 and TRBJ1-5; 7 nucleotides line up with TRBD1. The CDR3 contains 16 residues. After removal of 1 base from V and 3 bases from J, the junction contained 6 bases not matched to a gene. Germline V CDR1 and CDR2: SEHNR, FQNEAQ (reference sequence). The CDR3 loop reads CASSLGRQGINQPQHF. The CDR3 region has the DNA TGTGCCAGCAGCTTAGGGCGACAGGGAATCAATCAGCCCCAGCATTTT.

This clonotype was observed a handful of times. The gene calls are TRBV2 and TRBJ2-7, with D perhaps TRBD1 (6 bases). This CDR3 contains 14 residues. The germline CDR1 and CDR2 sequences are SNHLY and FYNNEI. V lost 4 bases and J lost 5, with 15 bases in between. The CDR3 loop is CASSGTGIPNEQYF. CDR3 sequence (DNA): TGTGCCAGCAGTGGTACAGGGATCCCTAACGAGCAGTACTTC. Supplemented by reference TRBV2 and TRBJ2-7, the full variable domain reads EPEVTQTPSHQVTQMGQEVILRCVPISNHLYFYWYRQILGQKVEFLVSFYNNEISEKSEIFDDQFSVERPDGSNFTLKIRSTKLEDSAMYFCASSGTGIPNEQYFGPGTRLTVT.

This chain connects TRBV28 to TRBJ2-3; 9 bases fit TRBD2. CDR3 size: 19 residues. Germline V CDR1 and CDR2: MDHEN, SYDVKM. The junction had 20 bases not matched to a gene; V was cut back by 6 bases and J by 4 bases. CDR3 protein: CASSRPLGGSGSRSDTQYF. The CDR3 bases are TGTGCCAGCAGCCGTCCTCTGGGAGGTAGCGGGAGTCGGTCAGATACGCAGTATTTT.

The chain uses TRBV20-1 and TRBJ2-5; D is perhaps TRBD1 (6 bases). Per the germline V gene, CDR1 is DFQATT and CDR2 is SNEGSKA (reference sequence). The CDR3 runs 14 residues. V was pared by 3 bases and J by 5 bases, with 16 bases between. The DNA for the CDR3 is TGCAGTGCTAGGAGGGGGACGGCGGGCGAGACCCAGTACTTC. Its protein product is CSARRGTAGETQYF.